There are many counts of the clone carrying this T cell receptor (beta chain). These data belong to a study of early T cells in non-severe SARS-CoV-2 infection. Individually, cDNA molecules had unique molecular identifiers attached to them. TCRdb reprocessed the 5' RACE reads via MiXCR and lists one record per CDR3 protein. There are tens of thousands of distinct CDR3 sequences in the sample; 9.9% occur only once, and 12% lies in the top ten. V lost 1 base, J lost 3 bases, and 18 bases lay in between. Germline V lookup: CDR1 SGHTA, CDR2 FQGTGA. The CDR3 has 17 amino acids. This clonotype originated in an adult who was a healthcare worker with PCR-confirmed SARS-CoV-2 infection or an uninfected control (not recorded which). The V gene is TRBV7-3, the J gene TRBJ1-1; D is uncertain. The sequenced sample consisted of whole blood. CDR3: CASSLIHVRGRDTEAFF. For the CDR3, the DNA is TGTGCCAGCAGCTTAATTCACGTGCGGGGTCGGGACACTGAAGCTTTCTTT.